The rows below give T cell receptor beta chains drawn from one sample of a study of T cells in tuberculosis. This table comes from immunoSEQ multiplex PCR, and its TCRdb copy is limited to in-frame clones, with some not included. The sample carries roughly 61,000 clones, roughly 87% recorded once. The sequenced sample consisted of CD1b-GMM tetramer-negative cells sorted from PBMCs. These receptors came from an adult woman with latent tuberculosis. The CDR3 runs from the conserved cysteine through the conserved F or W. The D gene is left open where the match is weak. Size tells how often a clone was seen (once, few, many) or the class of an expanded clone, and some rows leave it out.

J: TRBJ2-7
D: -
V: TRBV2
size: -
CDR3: CASSDRPGSYEQYF
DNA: TGTGCCAGCAGTGACCGGCCGGGCTCCTACGAGCAGTACTTC

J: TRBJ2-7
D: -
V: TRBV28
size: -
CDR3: CASSLQSGYEQYF
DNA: TGTGCCAGCAGTTTACAGTCGGGGTACGAGCAGTACTTC

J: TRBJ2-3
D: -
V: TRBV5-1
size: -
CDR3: CASSLEGDRTDTQYF
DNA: TGCGCCAGCAGCTTGGAGGGGGATAGGACAGATACGCAGTATTTT

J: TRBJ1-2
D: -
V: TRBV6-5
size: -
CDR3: CASRRGTEANYGYTF
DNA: TGTGCCAGCAGAAGGGGGACGGAGGCTAACTATGGCTACACCTTC

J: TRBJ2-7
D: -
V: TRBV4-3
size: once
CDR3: CASSQGGGEQYF
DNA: TGCGCCAGCAGCCAGGGAGGAGGCGAGCAGTACTTC

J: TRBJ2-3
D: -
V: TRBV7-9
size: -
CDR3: CASSSFSGSSTDTQYF
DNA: TGTGCCAGCAGCTCCTTCTCAGGTTCTAGCACAGATACGCAGTATTTT

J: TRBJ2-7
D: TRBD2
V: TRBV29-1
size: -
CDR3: CSVGLAGGSPYEQYF
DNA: TGCAGCGTTGGACTAGCGGGAGGATCGCCCTACGAGCAGTACTTC

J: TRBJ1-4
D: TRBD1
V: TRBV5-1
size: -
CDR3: CASSPTGGAEKLFF
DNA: TGCGCCAGCAGCCCCACAGGGGGGGCTGAAAAACTGTTTTTT

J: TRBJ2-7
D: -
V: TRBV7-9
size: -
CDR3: CASSSTGSSLYEQYF
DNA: TGTGCCAGCAGCTCGACAGGTTCCTCCCTCTACGAGCAGTACTTC

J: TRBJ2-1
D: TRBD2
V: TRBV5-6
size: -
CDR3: CASSPTWGGVNEQFF
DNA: TGTGCCAGCAGCCCGACCTGGGGGGGAGTCAATGAGCAGTTCTTC

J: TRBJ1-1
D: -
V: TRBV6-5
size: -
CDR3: CASSPVSLRNTEAFF
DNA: TGTGCCAGCAGCCCCGTTAGTTTAAGGAACACTGAAGCTTTCTTT

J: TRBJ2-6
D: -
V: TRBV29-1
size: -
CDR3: CSVAGLANVLTF
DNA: TGCAGCGTTGCAGGGTTGGCCAACGTCCTGACTTTC

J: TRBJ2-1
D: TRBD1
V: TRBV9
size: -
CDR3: CASSVETGTGRFF
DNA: TGTGCCAGCAGCGTAGAAACCGGGACAGGTCGGTTCTTC

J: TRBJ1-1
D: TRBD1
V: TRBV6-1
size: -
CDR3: CASLWAGGTEAFF
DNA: TGTGCCAGCCTTTGGGCAGGGGGCACTGAAGCTTTCTTT

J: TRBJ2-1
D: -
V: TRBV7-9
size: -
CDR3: CASSLGQYNEQFF
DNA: TGTGCCAGCAGCTTAGGGCAGTACAATGAGCAGTTCTTC

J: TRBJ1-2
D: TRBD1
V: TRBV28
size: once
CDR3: CASSSFDRDRRGGYTF
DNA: TGTGCCAGCAGTTCGTTCGACCGGGACAGAAGGGGTGGCTACACCTTC

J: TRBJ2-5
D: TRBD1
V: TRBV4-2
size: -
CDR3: CASSQGDRDQETQYF
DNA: TGTGCCAGCAGCCAAGGGGACAGAGACCAAGAGACCCAGTACTTC

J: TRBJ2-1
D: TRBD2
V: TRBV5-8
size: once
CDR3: CASSLRTRAANEQFF
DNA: TGTGCCAGCAGCTTGAGGACTAGGGCCGCCAATGAGCAGTTCTTC

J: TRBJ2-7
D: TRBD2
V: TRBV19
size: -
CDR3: CASKEQREVDEQYF
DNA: TGTGCCAGTAAGGAGCAGCGGGAGGTGGACGAGCAGTACTTC

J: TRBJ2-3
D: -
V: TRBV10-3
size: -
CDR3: CAISGRGATDTQYF
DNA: TGTGCCATCAGTGGCAGGGGAGCCACAGATACGCAGTATTTT

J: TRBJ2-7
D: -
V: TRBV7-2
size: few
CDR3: CASRRLEFGIYEQYF
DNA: TGTGCCAGCAGACGACTAGAATTCGGGATCTACGAGCAGTACTTC

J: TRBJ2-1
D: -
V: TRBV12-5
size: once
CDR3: CASRGLGTPSSYNEQFF
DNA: TGTGCTAGTAGAGGGCTAGGAACCCCCTCCTCCTACAATGAGCAGTTCTTC

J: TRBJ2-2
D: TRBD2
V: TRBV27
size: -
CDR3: CASRAGGRTGELFF
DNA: TGTGCCAGCCGAGCGGGGGGGCGGACCGGGGAGCTGTTTTTT

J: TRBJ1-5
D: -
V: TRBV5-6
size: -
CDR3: CASSLTYGQPLINQPQHF
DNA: TGTGCCAGCAGCTTAACTTATGGACAGCCGCTAATCAATCAGCCCCAGCATTTT

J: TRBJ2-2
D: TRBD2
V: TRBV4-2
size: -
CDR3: CASSQDRGLAGGPGGELFF
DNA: TGTGCCAGCAGCCAAGATCGGGGACTAGCGGGAGGGCCCGGCGGGGAGCTGTTTTTT

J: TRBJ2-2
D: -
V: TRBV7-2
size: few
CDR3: CASSPYRPDTGELFF
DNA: TGTGCCAGCAGCCCCTACCGTCCGGACACCGGGGAGCTGTTTTTT

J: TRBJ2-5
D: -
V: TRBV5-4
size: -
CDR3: CASSPTSSGTQYF
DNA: TGTGCCAGCAGCCCCACTAGTAGCGGGACCCAGTACTTC

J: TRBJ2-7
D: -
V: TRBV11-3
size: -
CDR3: CASSLLVGGEQYF
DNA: TGTGCCAGCAGCTTATTGGTAGGGGGCGAGCAGTACTTC

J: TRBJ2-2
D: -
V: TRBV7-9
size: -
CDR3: CASSLASGGTGELFF
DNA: TGTGCCAGCAGCTTAGCGTCTGGCGGCACCGGGGAGCTGTTTTTT

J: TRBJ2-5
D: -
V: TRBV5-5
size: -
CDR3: CASSRPGGQETQYF
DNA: TGTGCCAGCAGCCGACCCGGGGGACAAGAGACCCAGTACTTC

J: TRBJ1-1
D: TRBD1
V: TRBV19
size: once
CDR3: CASSAGTANTEAFF
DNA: TGTGCCAGTAGTGCCGGGACAGCGAACACTGAAGCTTTCTTT

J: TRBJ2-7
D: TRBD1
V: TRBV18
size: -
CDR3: CASSSGGSYEQYF
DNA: TGTGCCAGCTCGTCAGGGGGCTCCTACGAGCAGTACTTC

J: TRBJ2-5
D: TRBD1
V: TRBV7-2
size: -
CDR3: CASSTQGAGETQYF
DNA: TGTGCCAGCAGCACGCAGGGGGCTGGGGAGACCCAGTACTTC

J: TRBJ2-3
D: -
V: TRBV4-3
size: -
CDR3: CASSQDLGGTGPDTQYF
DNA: TGCGCCAGCAGCCAAGATCTGGGCGGGACGGGCCCCGATACGCAGTATTTT

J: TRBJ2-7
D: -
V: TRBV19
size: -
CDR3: CASRRWGLSYEQYF
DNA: TGTGCCAGTCGACGATGGGGACTGTCTTACGAGCAGTACTTC

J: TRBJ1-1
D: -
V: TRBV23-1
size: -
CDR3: CASSQSGSGNTEAFF
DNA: TGCGCCAGCAGTCAATCCGGCAGCGGTAACACTGAAGCTTTCTTT

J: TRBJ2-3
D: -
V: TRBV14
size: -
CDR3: CASSRRENTDTQYF
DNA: TGTGCCAGCAGCCGACGGGAGAACACAGATACGCAGTATTTT